The rows below give T cell receptor beta chains drawn from one sample of a study of regulatory T cells in long-lasting Graves disease. TCRdb re-called the multiplex PCR reads through MiXCR, storing one row per CDR3 protein. Among about 350,000 distinct CDR3 sequences listed, 16% were seen once. These same records also appear under a second study, on T cells in Graves' hyperthyroidism and ophthalmopathy.

The sample consisted of peripheral blood mononuclear cells (PBMCs), taken at new diagnosis, from a patient treated with antithyroid drugs. The receptors originated from a middle-aged man with Graves disease. Both conserved end residues are part of each CDR3. A D gene is named only where the DNA matches it firmly. Size is stated for part of the rows, as once, few or many counts, or as a class when the clone is expanded.

clone size,V gene,D gene,J gene,CDR3 DNA,CDR3 protein
-,TRBV4-1,-,TRBJ2-7,TGTGCCAGCAGCCCAGAAGCCTACTCCTACGAGCAGTACTTC,CASSPEAYSYEQYF
many,TRBV6-2/TRBV6-3,TRBD2,TRBJ2-5,TGTGCCAGCAGCTCCCGGACTAGCGGAACAACCGAGACCCAGTACTTC,CASSSRTSGTTETQYF
-,TRBV5-1,TRBD2,TRBJ2-1,TGCGCCAGCAGGGGGGACCTAGCGGGGGGAGTCAATGAGCAGTTCTTC,CASRGDLAGGVNEQFF
few,TRBV6-1,TRBD1,TRBJ2-2,TGTGCCAGCAGTACGACAGGGGGCAACACCGGGGAGCTGTTTTTT,CASSTTGGNTGELFF
-,TRBV28,TRBD1,TRBJ2-7,TGTGCCAGCAGGGCCGGGACAGGGGAGGACGAGCAGTACTTC,CASRAGTGEDEQYF
many,TRBV10-3,-,TRBJ1-5,TGTGCCATCAGGGAACAGCGCGATCAGCCCCAGCATTTT,CAIREQRDQPQHF
few,TRBV6-1,-,TRBJ1-2,TGTGCCAGCAGAGTTACGAGGTCGGCGCGAGGCTACACCTTC,CASRVTRSARGYTF
-,TRBV19,TRBD2,TRBJ2-7,TGTGCCAGTAGTGCCCGACCTCTAGCGGGGGCCAGCTCCTACGAGCAGTACTTC,CASSARPLAGASSYEQYF
many,TRBV7-9,TRBD1,TRBJ2-3,TGTGCCAGCAGCTCGGACCGGGACAGAAACACAGATACGCAGTATTTT,CASSSDRDRNTDTQYF
-,TRBV7-2,TRBD2,TRBJ2-7,TGTGCCAGCAGCTTAACGGGACTAGCGGGGGGCTACAATGAGCAGTACTTC,CASSLTGLAGGYNEQYF
many,TRBV7-2,-,TRBJ2-3,TGTGCCAGCAGCTTAGGAGGAACAGATACGCAGTATTTT,CASSLGGTDTQYF
many,TRBV20-1,-,TRBJ1-1,TGCAGTGTCCCGCGGGGTGGGGGGCGAGGAACTGAAGCTTTCTTT,CSVPRGGGRGTEAFF
-,TRBV10-3,TRBD1,TRBJ2-5,TGTGCCATCAGTGATATTACAGGGGGTTTGGGGACCCAGTACTTC,CAISDITGGLGTQYF
many,TRBV20-1,-,TRBJ1-2,TGCAGTGCTAGGGGGGGACTTCAAGGCTACACCTTC,CSARGGLQGYTF
many,TRBV28,-,TRBJ1-1,TGTGCCAGCAACTATCAGGGGAGCACTGAAGCTTTCTTT,CASNYQGSTEAFF
many,TRBV20-1,-,TRBJ2-7,TGCAGTGCTACAAGTCCCGCCTACGAGCAGTACTTC,CSATSPAYEQYF
many,TRBV2,TRBD1,TRBJ1-2,TGTGCCAGCAGTGACCGACAGGGACTGCACTATGGCTACACCTTC,CASSDRQGLHYGYTF
-,TRBV15,-,TRBJ1-2,TGTGCCACCAGCAGAGGTTTTGGCTACACCTTC,CATSRGFGYTF
many,TRBV20-1,-,TRBJ2-3,TGCAGTGCTCCCCACCCGGCAAGCTTTTCCACAGATACGCAGTATTTT,CSAPHPASFSTDTQYF
few,TRBV7-9,-,TRBJ2-2,TGTGCCAGCAGCTCCTCGGCGAGTACCGGGGAGCTGTTTTTT,CASSSSASTGELFF
-,TRBV4-3,-,TRBJ2-2,TGCGCCAGCAGCCAAGATAGGTGGAACACCGGGGAGCTGTTTTTT,CASSQDRWNTGELFF
few,TRBV15,TRBD2,TRBJ2-1,TGTGCCACCAGCAGAGGCGGGGGAACCAATGAGCAGTTCTTC,CATSRGGGTNEQFF
-,TRBV4-1,-,TRBJ1-5,TGCGCCAGCAGCCAAGGAACGGGGTGGGCTAGCAATCAGCCCCGGCATTTT,CASSQGTGWASNQPRHF